These 14 T cell receptor beta chains were all obtained from the same sample, sequenced in a study of cytomegalovirus exposure and HLA in healthy donors. Vbeta (60) and Jbeta (13) primers were used in the PCR. This table comes from immunoSEQ multiplex PCR, and its TCRdb copy is limited to in-frame clones, with some not included. Among around 200,000 clones listed, roughly 85% were seen once. Sequencing input: PBMCs. Receptors were obtained from a man between 18 and 29 years old in good health and CMV-seronegative.

This chain uses TRBV4-3 with TRBJ1-6; 8 bases agree with TRBD1. Germline CDR1 is LGHNA and CDR2 is YSLEER. This CDR3 is built from 15 residues. V lost 5 bases, J lost 8 bases, and 8 bases stayed unmatched. The CDR3 is CASSSEQGGYSPLHF. For the CDR3, the DNA is TGCGCCAGCAGCTCAGAACAGGGGGGATATTCACCCCTCCACTTT.

The chain employs TRBV6-5 and TRBJ2-2; no reliable D call. V was pared by 2 bases and J by 2 bases, with 3 bases between. This CDR3 comprises 13 residues. Per germline, CDR1 MNHEY and CDR2 SVGAGI. Here the CDR3 reads CASSYQNTGELFF. The CDR3 bases are TGTGCCAGCAGTTACCAAAACACCGGGGAGCTGTTTTTT.

This chain joins TRBV5-8 and TRBJ2-5, with TRBD1 matching 8 bases. Germline V lookup: CDR1 SGHTS, CDR2 YDEGEE. The CDR3 has 18 residues. Trimming removed 4 bases from V and 5 bases from J; junction bases left unmatched: 19. CDR3 nucleotide sequence: TGTGCCAGCAGCGGGCCCGGCGTCCAGGGGGCGCACATGGAGACCCAGTACTTC. Translation gives CASSGPGVQGAHMETQYF.

The gene calls are TRBV7-6 and TRBJ1-1, with D unclear. V was clipped by 1 base and J by 0 bases, with 18 bases between them. Germline CDR1 reads SGHVS; CDR2 reads FNYEAQ. The CDR3 loop spans 18 amino acids. The CDR3 here is CASSLDGEVEALNTEAFF. The CDR3 nucleotides read TGTGCCAGCAGCTTAGATGGGGAGGTCGAAGCGCTGAACACTGAAGCTTTCTTT. The entire variable domain, with the rest obtained from reference TRBV7-6 and TRBJ1-1, is as follows: GAGVSQSPRYKVTKRGQDVALRCDPISGHVSLYWYRQALGQGPEFLTYFNYEAQQDKSGLPNDRFSAERPEGSISTLTIQRTEQRDSAMYRCASSLDGEVEALNTEAFFGQGTRLTVV.

This clone was seen once. The chain uses TRBV7-3 and TRBJ2-7; 14 positions match TRBD2. The CDR3 runs to 14 residues. With V trimmed by 6 bases and J by 6 bases, 4 bases remained unmatched. The germline CDR1 and CDR2 sequences are SGHTA and FQGTGA. The CDR3 here is CASSPGLAGVEQYF. The CDR3 coding sequence is TGTGCCAGCAGTCCGGGACTAGCGGGAGTCGAGCAGTACTTC. Supplemented by reference TRBV7-3 and TRBJ2-7, the full variable domain reads GAGVSQTPSNKVTEKGKYVELRCDPISGHTALYWYRQSLGQGPEFLIYFQGTGAADDSGLPNDRFFAVRPEGSVSTLKIQRTERGDSAVYLCASSPGLAGVEQYFGPGTRLTVT.

This CDR3 reads CASVATSGGVRANEQFF. CDR3 coding DNA: TGTGCTAGTGTCGCAACTAGCGGGGGGGTCCGGGCCAATGAGCAGTTCTTC. V and J are TRBV12-5 and TRBJ2-1, with 13 nucleotides matching TRBD2. The germline gives CDR1 LGHNT, CDR2 FRNRAP. The ends lost 7 bases at V and 6 bases at J; junction bases unmatched: 12. The length of the CDR3 is 17 residues.

The rearrangement joins TRBV7-6 to TRBJ2-7; 9 bases line up with TRBD2. This CDR3 region has 15 residues. Germline assignment: CDR1 SGHVS and CDR2 FNYEAQ. V was clipped by 5 bases and J by 3 bases; unmatched bases: 8. The CDR3, as DNA: TGTGCCAGCAGCCCCAGTAGCGGGGGCCTCTACGAGCAGTACTTC. Encoded protein: CASSPSSGGLYEQYF.

The V call is TRBV30, the J call TRBJ2-5, with D tentatively TRBD1 (5 bases). Per germline, CDR1 GTSNPN and CDR2 SVGIG (reference sequence). Trimming took 0 bases from V and 4 from J, leaving 9 bases between them. The CDR3 sequence is 13 residues long. The CDR3 spells CAWSVRVGETQYF. CDR3 sequence (DNA): TGTGCCTGGAGTGTCAGGGTCGGAGAGACCCAGTACTTC.

CDR3 residues: CASSSGQQDTQYF. The CDR3 DNA sequence: TGTGCCAGCAGTTCAGGACAGCAAGATACGCAGTATTTT. The rearrangement joins TRBV6-6 to TRBJ2-3, with a possible D match to TRBD1 (6 bases). This CDR3 spans 13 amino acids. The germline V and J ends were trimmed by 4 bases and 5 bases, with 10 bases remaining between them. Germline V gives CDR1 MNHNY, CDR2 SVGAGI (reference sequence).

The V call is TRBV6-1, the J call TRBJ2-1; tentative D call: TRBD2 (6 bases). The CDR3 extends over 16 amino acids. Germline V gene sequence: CDR1 MNHNS, CDR2 SASEGT. Deletions cut 2 bases from V and 3 bases from J, with 14 bases between. The CDR3 protein is CASSEWVSGNYNEQFF. CDR3 coding DNA: TGTGCCAGCAGTGAATGGGTTAGCGGTAACTACAATGAGCAGTTCTTC.

The CDR3 loop reads CASSYGKRGRMDGYTF. CDR3 nucleotide sequence: TGTGCCAGCAGTTACGGGAAGAGGGGGCGAATGGATGGCTACACCTTC. This chain connects TRBV6-5 to TRBJ1-2; 7 nucleotides align to TRBD1. The CDR3 has 16 amino acids. V shed 2 bases and J 6 bases; nucleotides not matched to a gene: 12. Germline V gene data show CDR1 as MNHEY and CDR2 as SVGAGI.

The DNA for the CDR3 is TGTGCCAGCAGTTTCACCGGGGGCTCTGGAAACACCATATATTTT. Amino acids: CASSFTGGSGNTIYF. The chain combines TRBV6-5 with TRBJ1-3; tentatively, D is TRBD1 (5 bases). Germline loops: CDR1 MNHEY, CDR2 SVGAGI. This CDR3 has 15 amino acids. V dropped 4 bases and J dropped 0 bases, with 10 bases sitting between them.

The CDR3: CASSLPGSEQYF. As DNA, the CDR3 is TGTGCCAGCAGCTTACCCGGGTCCGAGCAGTACTTC. This rearrangement joins TRBV7-9 to TRBJ2-5, with D unclear. The last part of the DNA fits TRBJ2-7 better; the J call may be wrong. The CDR3 length is 12 residues. In germline, CDR1 is SEHNR, CDR2 FQNEAQ (reference sequence).

This rearrangement joins TRBV10-3 to TRBJ1-2, with TRBD1 matching over 10 bases. V gave up 6 bases and J gave up 4 bases; unmatched junction bases: 5. The CDR3 runs to 14 residues. The V gene's germline CDR1 is ENHRY and CDR2 SYGVKD. The CDR3 protein is CAISLTGGSYGYTF. The CDR3, as DNA: TGTGCCATCAGCCTGACAGGGGGCTCCTATGGCTACACCTTC.